What follows are 24 T cell receptor beta chains derived from one specimen sequenced in a study of human T cells and chemical hapten exposure. TCRdb independently ran MiXCR on the RACE reads; one entry per CDR3 protein. In the table there are roughly 380,000 distinct CDR3 sequences, approximately 5.1% of which are singletons. The time point here: pre-sensitization, week 0. Treatment noted: therapeutic diphenylcyclopropenone sensitization with weekly scalp DPC. Sequenced here: whole blood, sampled in connection with sensitization to the hapten diphenylcyclopropenone (DPC). These receptors came from a woman in her forties or fifties with alopecia areata. Some clones in this sample may be carry-over from other donors' samples.

There are many counts of this clonotype. CDR3 sequence (DNA): TGTGCCAGCAGCTTCGGACAGGACAACACAGATACGCAGTATTTT. This encodes CASSFGQDNTDTQYF. The gene calls are TRBV7-9 and TRBJ2-3; TRBD1 matches 7 bases. This CDR3 is built from 15 residues. V dropped 3 bases and J dropped 2; count of bases not matched to a gene: 5. The V gene's germline CDR1 is SEHNR and CDR2 FQNEAQ (reference sequence).

A note on this clonotype: A much larger clone is a single base away; this may be a read error. The chain uses TRBV4-2 and TRBJ1-2, with D tentatively TRBD1 (6 bases). Trimming removed 4 bases from V and 3 bases from J, with 9 bases in between. Looked up from germline, CDR1 is LGHNA and CDR2 is YNFKEQ. This CDR3 contains 13 residues. CDR3 amino acids: CASSPSGDYGYTF. The CDR3 coding sequence is TGTGCCAGCAGCCCGTCAGGGGACTATGGCTACACCTTC.

This clonotype has at least ten counts. The chain recombines TRBV9 with TRBJ1-2; 8 bases agree with TRBD1. Trimming removed 4 bases from V and 0 bases from J; junction bases left unmatched: 5. CDR3 length: 15 amino acids. Germline-derived CDR1 and CDR2 are SGDLS and YYNGEE. The CDR3 sequence is CASSHPTGANYGYTF. The CDR3 DNA reads as TGTGCCAGCAGCCATCCGACAGGGGCTAACTATGGCTACACCTTC.

About this clonotype itself: Mismatch with germline at one junction end may stem from a read error. CDR3 in amino acids: CASSLGGGLGQPQHF. CDR3 nucleotide sequence: TGTGCCAGCAGCCTAGGGGGGGGCTTGGGACAGCCCCAGCATTTT. J is TRBJ1-5 and V is TRBV13; possible D gene TRBD1, 6 bases. The germline CDR1 and CDR2 sequences are PRHDT and FYEKMQ (reference sequence). CDR3 length equals 15 residues.

The genes are TRBV6-6 and TRBJ2-3; 8 bases align to TRBD1. The CDR3 consists of 15 residues. Germline lookup yields CDR1 MNHNY and CDR2 SVGAGI (reference sequence). Losses at the gene ends were 2 bases for V and 5 bases for J; bases not matched to a gene: 6. Here the CDR3 DNA reads TGTGCCAGCAGTTACGCGGCAGGGGGCATAGATACGCAGTATTTT. Protein sequence: CASSYAAGGIDTQYF.

This clonotype was detected only a few times. The chain employs TRBV7-2 and TRBJ1-3, with D perhaps matching TRBD1 (5 bases). V lost 5 bases, J lost 0 bases, and 17 bases lay in between. Per the germline V gene, CDR1 is SGHTA and CDR2 is FQGNSA. The CDR3 has 17 residues. As DNA, the CDR3 is TGTGCCAGCAGCCCCCTAACAGGCGCCTACTCTGGAAACACCATATATTTT. It codes for CASSPLTGAYSGNTIYF.

This clonotype has just a few counts. V is TRBV2 and J is TRBJ1-6; D ambiguous. Per the germline V gene, CDR1 is SNHLY and CDR2 is FYNNEI. This CDR3 spans 17 amino acids. Deletions cut 1 base from V and 3 bases from J, with 13 bases between. The CDR3 sequence: CASSEEVGRSYNSPLHF. The CDR3 DNA reads TGTGCCAGCAGTGAAGAAGTTGGCCGAAGCTATAATTCACCCCTCCACTTT.

In this sample, this clonotype turned up a few times. The chain couples TRBV5-6 to TRBJ1-4; no clear D. The CDR3 sequence is 13 residues long. Germline CDR1 and CDR2: SGHDT and YYEEEE. V lost 0 bases and J 7 bases, leaving 7 bases between the germline ends. Here the CDR3 reads CASSLAGSEKLFF. The CDR3 DNA sequence: TGTGCCAGCAGCTTGGCCGGGAGTGAAAAACTGTTTTTT.

This clonotype came up a few times. The chain uses TRBV6-6 and TRBJ1-1; D is unresolved. CDR1 MNHNY and CDR2 SVGAGI come from the germline V gene (reference sequence). V was pared by 4 bases and J by 0 bases, with 9 bases between. The CDR3 spans 14 residues. The CDR3 nucleotides read TGTGCCAGCAGTTCTCAGAATATGAACACTGAAGCTTTCTTT. Translated: CASSSQNMNTEAFF.

This clonotype was seen at least ten times. This chain links TRBV6-5 with TRBJ1-1; D is unresolved. This CDR3 spans 14 amino acids. Trimming pared 0 bases from V and 6 bases from J, leaving 11 bases between. Germline V gene data show CDR1 as MNHEY and CDR2 as SVGAGI. The CDR3 loop is CASSYSSLGPEAFF. As DNA, the CDR3 is TGTGCCAGCAGTTACTCGAGCCTTGGACCTGAAGCTTTCTTT.

In its sample, this clonotype was seen many times. The rearrangement uses TRBV10-2 and TRBJ1-2, with D possibly TRBD1 on 6 matching bases. CDR1 WSHSY and CDR2 SAAADI come from the germline V gene. The CDR3 runs 15 residues. The V gene lost 7 bases and the J gene lost 1 base, with 16 bases spanning the gap. This CDR3 reads CASTSGQGLNYGYTF. CDR3 bases: TGCGCCAGCACTTCAGGGCAGGGGCTTAACTATGGCTACACCTTC.

This clonotype was picked up a small number of times. The chain couples TRBV6-1 to TRBJ1-2; 7 bases are shared with TRBD1. This CDR3 is 13 amino acids long. Germline V gene lookup returns CDR1 MNHNS and CDR2 SASEGT. V trimming: 5 bases; J trimming: 8 bases; junction bases outside the gene matches: 8. The CDR3 region has the DNA TGTGCCAGCAGTCAAGGACAGGATGGCGGCTACACCTTC. Translating it yields CASSQGQDGGYTF.

This clonotype was counted a few times. This chain uses TRBV7-2 with TRBJ2-1; 15 bases map to TRBD2. The V gene's germline CDR1 is SGHTA and CDR2 FQGNSA. Trimming removed 4 bases from V and 0 bases from J; junction bases left unmatched: 7. This CDR3 has 19 residues. CDR3 sequence reads: CASSSRGLAGGPSYNEQFF. The DNA of the CDR3 is TGTGCCAGCAGCTCACGAGGACTAGCGGGAGGGCCCTCCTACAATGAGCAGTTCTTC.

The chain recombines TRBV27 with TRBJ2-7; no firm D call. CDR1 MNHEY and CDR2 SMNVEV come from the germline V gene (reference sequence). Trimming stripped 8 bases from V and 9 bases from J, with 17 bases between. There are 12 residues in the CDR3. The CDR3 nucleotides are TGTGCCAGCCGTGCCCGGACGTCAGTGCAGTACTTC. Translated, it gives CASRARTSVQYF.

This clonotype has only a few counts. The CDR3 region is CASSLAGRGEQYF. The CDR3 nucleotides read TGTGCCAGCAGTCTGGCGGGCCGGGGCGAGCAGTACTTC. This chain joins TRBV12-3 or TRBV12-4 and TRBJ2-7, with D maybe TRBD2 (5 bases). Trimming took 5 bases from V and 6 from J, leaving 14 bases between them. The CDR3 has 13 residues.

This clonotype was recorded many times. CDR3 loop: CASSLTGGGNNEQFF. CDR3 DNA: TGTGCCAGCAGCTTAACCGGCGGGGGGAACAATGAGCAGTTCTTC. The rearrangement uses TRBV7-2 and TRBJ2-1; 8 bases are shared with TRBD2. Losses at the gene ends were 2 bases for V and 5 bases for J; bases not matched to a gene: 5. The germline gives CDR1 SGHTA, CDR2 FQGNSA. There are 15 residues in the CDR3.

This clonotype was picked up a small number of times. V usage is TRBV3-1 and J usage is TRBJ2-7; D may correspond to TRBD1 or TRBD2 (6 bases each). V gave up 4 bases and J gave up 2 bases, with 15 bases separating them. The CDR3 covers 15 residues. Germline-derived CDR1 and CDR2 are LGHDT and YNNKEL (reference sequence). In nucleotides, the CDR3 is TGTGCCAGCAGCCTAGGGGGAGGCGAGACCTACGAGCAGTACTTC. It codes for CASSLGGGETYEQYF.

This clonotype was seen only a few times. The chain couples TRBV24-1 to TRBJ2-3, with D tentatively TRBD2 (5 bases). The V and J ends lost 3 bases and 7 bases respectively, with 19 bases between them. The CDR3 spans 16 residues. The germline V gene has CDR1 KGHDR and CDR2 SFDVKD. CDR3 coding DNA: TGTGCCACCAGTGATCCGACGGCGCCCGGGGTATATACGCAGTATTTT. Translated, it gives CATSDPTAPGVYTQYF.

The J gene is TRBJ1-1, the V gene TRBV2; D remains unclear. Germline V gene data show CDR1 as SNHLY and CDR2 as FYNNEI. This CDR3 spans 13 amino acids. Trimming took 9 bases from V and 1 from J, leaving 12 bases between them. The chain's CDR3 is CASLRTSNTEAFF. The DNA for the CDR3 is TGTGCCAGTTTGAGGACGTCGAACACTGAAGCTTTCTTT.

The rearrangement joins TRBV6-1 to TRBJ1-1, with unresolved D. Germline V lookup: CDR1 MNHNS, CDR2 SASEGT. This CDR3 has 13 residues. Trimming took 6 bases from V and 0 from J, leaving 8 bases between them. CDR3 bases: TGTGCCAGCAGGGTCGGCATGAACACTGAAGCTTTCTTT. Encoded protein: CASRVGMNTEAFF.

This clonotype has just a few counts. The chain couples TRBV27 to TRBJ2-7; D not certain. This CDR3 comprises 13 residues. V was trimmed by 5 bases and J by 3 bases, leaving 11 bases between them. Germline values: CDR1 MNHEY, CDR2 SMNVEV (reference sequence). CDR3 sequence (DNA): TGTGCCAGCAGTCCCCGTTTCGGCTACGAGCAGTACTTC. Translated: CASSPRFGYEQYF.

Remarks on this clonotype: A read error may produce the germline difference seen at one junction end. The chain has TRBV7-2 and TRBJ2-5, with D possibly TRBD1 on 5 matching bases. Germline V gene lookup returns CDR1 SGHTA and CDR2 FQGNSA. This CDR3 spans 14 amino acids. This chain's CDR3 is CASNLGDFSETQYF. As DNA, the CDR3 is TGTGCCAGCAACTTAGGGGATTTCAGCGAGACCCAGTACTTC.

In this sample, this clonotype turned up a few times. V is TRBV28 and J is TRBJ1-3; D ambiguous. The germline V gene has CDR1 MDHEN and CDR2 SYDVKM. The V and J ends lost 4 bases and 0 bases respectively, with 10 bases between them. There are 15 residues in the CDR3. DNA for the CDR3: TGTGCCAGCAGTTCTGGACGGATCTCTGGAAACACCATATATTTT. Its translation: CASSSGRISGNTIYF.

The V call is TRBV27, the J call TRBJ2-3; 9 nucleotides match TRBD1. In germline, CDR1 is MNHEY, CDR2 SMNVEV (reference sequence). Trimming removed 3 bases from V and 5 bases from J; junction bases left unmatched: 3. This CDR3 has 14 amino acids. The CDR3 protein is CASSLTGGIDTQYF. In nucleotides, the CDR3 is TGTGCCAGCAGTTTGACAGGGGGGATAGATACGCAGTATTTT.